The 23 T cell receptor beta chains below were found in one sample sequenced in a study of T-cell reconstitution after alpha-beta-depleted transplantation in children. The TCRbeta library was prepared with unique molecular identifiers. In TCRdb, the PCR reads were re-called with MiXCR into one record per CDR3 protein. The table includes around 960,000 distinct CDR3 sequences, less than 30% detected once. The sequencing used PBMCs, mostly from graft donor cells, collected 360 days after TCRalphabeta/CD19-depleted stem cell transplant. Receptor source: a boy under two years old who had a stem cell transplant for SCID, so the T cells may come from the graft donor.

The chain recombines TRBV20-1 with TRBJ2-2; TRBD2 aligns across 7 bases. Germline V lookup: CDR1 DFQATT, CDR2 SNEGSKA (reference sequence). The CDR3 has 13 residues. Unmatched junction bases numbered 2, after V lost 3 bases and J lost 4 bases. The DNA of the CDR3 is TGCAGTGCTAGGGGCGGGGGCACCGGGGAGCTGTTTTTT. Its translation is CSARGGGTGELFF.

The CDR3 DNA follows: TGTGCCAGCAGCCCACCTTTGGGACAGGGTTTTTATACGCAGTATTTT. It translates to CASSPPLGQGFYTQYF. V is TRBV7-9 and J is TRBJ2-3; 9 bases line up with TRBD1. Germline V gene lookup returns CDR1 SEHNR and CDR2 FQNEAQ (reference sequence). This CDR3 is built from 16 residues. V lost 5 bases, J lost 7 bases, and 13 bases stayed unmatched.

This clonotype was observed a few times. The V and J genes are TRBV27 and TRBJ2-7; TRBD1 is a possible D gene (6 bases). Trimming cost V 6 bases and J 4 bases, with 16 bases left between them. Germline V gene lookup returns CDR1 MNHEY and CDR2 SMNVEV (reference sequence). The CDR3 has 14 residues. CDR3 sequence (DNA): TGTGCCAGCAGCTGGACAGTCGGTCAATACGAGCAGTACTTC. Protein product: CASSWTVGQYEQYF.

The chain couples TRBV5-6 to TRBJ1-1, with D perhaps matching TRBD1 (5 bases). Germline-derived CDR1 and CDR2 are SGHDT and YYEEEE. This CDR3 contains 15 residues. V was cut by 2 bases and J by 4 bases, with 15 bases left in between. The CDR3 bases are TGTGCCAGCAGCTTTGGGGTGGGGCGAGGCACTGAAGCTTTCTTT. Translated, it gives CASSFGVGRGTEAFF.

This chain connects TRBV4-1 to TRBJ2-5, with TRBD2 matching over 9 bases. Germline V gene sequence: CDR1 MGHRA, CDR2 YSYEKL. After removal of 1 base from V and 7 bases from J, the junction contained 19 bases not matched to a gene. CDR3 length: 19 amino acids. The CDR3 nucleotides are TGCGCCAGCAGCCAAGCGGAGGAGATCGGGACTAGCCGTGAGGGGACCCAGTACTTC. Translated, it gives CASSQAEEIGTSREGTQYF.

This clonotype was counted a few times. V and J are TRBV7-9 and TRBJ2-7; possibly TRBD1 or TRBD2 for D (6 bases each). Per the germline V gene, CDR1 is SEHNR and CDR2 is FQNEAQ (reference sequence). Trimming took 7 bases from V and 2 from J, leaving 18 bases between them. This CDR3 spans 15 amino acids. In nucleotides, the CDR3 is TGTGCCAGCACCTTTAGGGGGGCCAGCCCCTACGAGCAGTACTTC. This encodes CASTFRGASPYEQYF.

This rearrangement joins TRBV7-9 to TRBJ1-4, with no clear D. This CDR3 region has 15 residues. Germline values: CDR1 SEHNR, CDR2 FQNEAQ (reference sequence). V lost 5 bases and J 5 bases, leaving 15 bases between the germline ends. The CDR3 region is CASSPIGVVNEKLFF. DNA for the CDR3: TGTGCCAGCAGCCCGATCGGGGTCGTCAATGAAAAACTGTTTTTT.

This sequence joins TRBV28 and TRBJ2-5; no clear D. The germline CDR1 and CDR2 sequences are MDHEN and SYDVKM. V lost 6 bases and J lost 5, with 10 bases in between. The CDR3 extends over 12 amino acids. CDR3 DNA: TGTGCCAGCAGCTCAATGGTGGAGACCCAGTACTTC. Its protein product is CASSSMVETQYF. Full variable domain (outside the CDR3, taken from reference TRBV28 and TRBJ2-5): DVKVTQSSRYLVKRTGEKVFLECVQDMDHENMFWYRQDPGLGLRLIYFSYDVKMKEKGDIPEGYSVSREKKERFSLILESASTNQTSMYLCASSSMVETQYFGPGTRLLVL.

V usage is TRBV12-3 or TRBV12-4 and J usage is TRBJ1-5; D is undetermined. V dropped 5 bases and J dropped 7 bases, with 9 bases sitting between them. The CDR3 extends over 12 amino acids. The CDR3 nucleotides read TGTGCCAGCAGTCCCGTAGGCCAGCCCCAGCATTTT. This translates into CASSPVGQPQHF.

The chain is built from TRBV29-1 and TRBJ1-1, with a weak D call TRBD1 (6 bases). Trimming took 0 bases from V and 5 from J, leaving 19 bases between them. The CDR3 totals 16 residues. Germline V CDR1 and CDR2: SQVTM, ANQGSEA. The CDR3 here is CSVEDHRVIEITEAFF. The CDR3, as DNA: TGCAGCGTTGAAGATCACAGGGTTATTGAGATAACTGAAGCTTTCTTT. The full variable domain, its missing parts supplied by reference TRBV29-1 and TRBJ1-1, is SAVISQKPSRDICQRGTSLTIQCQVDSQVTMMFWYRQQPGQSLTLIATANQGSEATYESGFVIDKFPISRPNLTFSTLTVSNMSPEDSSIYLCSVEDHRVIEITEAFFGQGTRLTVV.

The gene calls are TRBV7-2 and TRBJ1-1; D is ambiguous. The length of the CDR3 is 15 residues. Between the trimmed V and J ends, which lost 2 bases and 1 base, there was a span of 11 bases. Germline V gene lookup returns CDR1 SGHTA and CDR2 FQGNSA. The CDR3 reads CASSLFSNRNTEAFF. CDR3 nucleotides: TGTGCCAGCAGCTTATTTTCCAACAGGAACACTGAAGCTTTCTTT.

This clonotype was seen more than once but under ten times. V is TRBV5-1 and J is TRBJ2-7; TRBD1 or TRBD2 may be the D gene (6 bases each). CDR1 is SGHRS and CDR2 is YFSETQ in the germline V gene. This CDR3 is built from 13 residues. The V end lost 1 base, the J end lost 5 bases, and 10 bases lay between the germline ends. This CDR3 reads CASSLWGADEQYF. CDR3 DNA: TGCGCCAGCAGCTTGTGGGGGGCGGACGAGCAGTACTTC. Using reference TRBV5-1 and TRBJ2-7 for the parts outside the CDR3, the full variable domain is KAGVTQTPRYLIKTRGQQVTLSCSPISGHRSVSWYQQTPGQGLQFLFEYFSETQRNKGNFPGRFSGRQFSNSRSEMNVSTLELGDSALYLCASSLWGADEQYFGPGTRLTVT.

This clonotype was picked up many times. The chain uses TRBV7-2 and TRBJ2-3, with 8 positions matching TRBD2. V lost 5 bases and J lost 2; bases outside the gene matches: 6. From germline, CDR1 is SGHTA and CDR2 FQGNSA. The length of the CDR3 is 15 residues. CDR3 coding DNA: TGTGCCAGCAGCCCCAGGACTAGCTCCACAGATACGCAGTATTTT. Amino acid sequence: CASSPRTSSTDTQYF.

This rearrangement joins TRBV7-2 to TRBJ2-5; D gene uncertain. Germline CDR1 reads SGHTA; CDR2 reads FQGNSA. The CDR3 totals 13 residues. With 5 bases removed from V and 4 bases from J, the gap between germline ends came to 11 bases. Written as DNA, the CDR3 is TGTGCCAGCAGCAAGGAGTATACAGAGACCCAGTACTTC. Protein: CASSKEYTETQYF.

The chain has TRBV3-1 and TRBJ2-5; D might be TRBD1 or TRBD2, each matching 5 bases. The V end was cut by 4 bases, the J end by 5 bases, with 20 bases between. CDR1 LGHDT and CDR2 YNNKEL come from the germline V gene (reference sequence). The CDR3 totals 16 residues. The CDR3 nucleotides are TGTGCCAGCAGCCTCGGAGATCCGGGACGGTGGGAGACCCAGTACTTC. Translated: CASSLGDPGRWETQYF.

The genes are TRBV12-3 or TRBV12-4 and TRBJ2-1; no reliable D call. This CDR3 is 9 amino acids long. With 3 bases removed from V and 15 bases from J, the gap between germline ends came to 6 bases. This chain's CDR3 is CASSFVAFF. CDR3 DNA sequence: TGTGCCAGCAGTTTCGTGGCGTTCTTC.

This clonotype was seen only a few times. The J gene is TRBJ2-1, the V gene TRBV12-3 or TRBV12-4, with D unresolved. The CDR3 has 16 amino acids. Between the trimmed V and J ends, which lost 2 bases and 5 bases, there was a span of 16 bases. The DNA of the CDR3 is TGTGCCAGCAGTTTACCCCGGGCCTCGCCAGACAATGAGCAGTTCTTC. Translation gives CASSLPRASPDNEQFF.

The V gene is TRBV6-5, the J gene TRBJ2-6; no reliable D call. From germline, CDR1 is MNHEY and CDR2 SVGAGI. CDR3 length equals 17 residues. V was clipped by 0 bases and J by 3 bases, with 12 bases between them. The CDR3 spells CASSYSLSSGGANVLTF. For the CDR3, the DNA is TGTGCCAGCAGTTACTCTCTGTCGTCCGGTGGGGCCAACGTCCTGACTTTC.

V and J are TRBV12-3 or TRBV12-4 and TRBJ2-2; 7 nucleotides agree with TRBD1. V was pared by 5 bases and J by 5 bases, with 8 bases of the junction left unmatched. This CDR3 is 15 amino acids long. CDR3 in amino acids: CASSPGTARTGELFF. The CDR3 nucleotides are TGTGCCAGCAGTCCCGGGACAGCGAGAACCGGGGAGCTGTTTTTT.

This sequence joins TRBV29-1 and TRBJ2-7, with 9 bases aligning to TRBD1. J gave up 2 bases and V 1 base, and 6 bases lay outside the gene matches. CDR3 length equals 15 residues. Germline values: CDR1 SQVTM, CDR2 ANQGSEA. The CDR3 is CSVEATDRGPYEQYF. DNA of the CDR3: TGCAGCGTTGAAGCTACGGACAGGGGACCCTACGAGCAGTACTTC.

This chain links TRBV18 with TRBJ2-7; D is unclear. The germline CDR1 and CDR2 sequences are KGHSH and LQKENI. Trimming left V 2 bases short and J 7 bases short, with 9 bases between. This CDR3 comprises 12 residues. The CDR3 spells CASSPGLREQYF. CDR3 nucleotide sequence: TGTGCCAGCTCACCAGGCTTGAGAGAGCAGTACTTC.

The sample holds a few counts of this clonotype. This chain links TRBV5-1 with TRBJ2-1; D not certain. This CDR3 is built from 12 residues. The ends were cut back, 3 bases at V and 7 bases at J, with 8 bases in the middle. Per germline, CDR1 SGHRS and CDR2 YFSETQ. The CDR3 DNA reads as TGCGCCAGCAGCTACGGACCTAATGAGCAGTTCTTC. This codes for CASSYGPNEQFF.

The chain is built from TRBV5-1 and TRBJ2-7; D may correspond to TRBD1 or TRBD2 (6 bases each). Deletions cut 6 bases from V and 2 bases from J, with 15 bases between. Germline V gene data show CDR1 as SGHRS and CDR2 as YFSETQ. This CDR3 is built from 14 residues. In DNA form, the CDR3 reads TGCGCCAGCACCGAGCCGGGGGCCCCCTACGAGCAGTACTTC. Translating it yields CASTEPGAPYEQYF.